This TCR beta chain was documented in a study of early T cells in non-severe SARS-CoV-2 infection. In the study overall: The chains were unpaired, and the sequenced material was bulk RNA from unsorted whole blood. Notes on the study in general: Anti-spike CD8 responses were favored by VDJdb matching, which missed private and CD4 specificities.

The CDR3 has 15 residues. The germline gives CDR1 SGHTA, CDR2 FQGNSA. The V gene end was trimmed by 4 bases and the J gene end by 5 bases; junction bases not matched to a gene: 10. The protocol attached unique molecular identifiers to individual cDNA molecules. Each CDR3 protein is one row after TCRdb ran MiXCR on the 5' RACE reads. The data show about 20,000 distinct CDR3 sequences, roughly 3.6% seen once. This clonotype was seen many times. Its antigen is unknown. This receptor was obtained from an adult who was a healthcare worker with PCR-confirmed SARS-CoV-2 infection or an uninfected control (not recorded which). The V and J genes are TRBV7-2 and TRBJ2-5, with TRBD2 matching 7 bases. The source material was whole blood. The CDR3 sequence: CASSSPSGMGETQYF. CDR3 nucleotide sequence: TGTGCCAGCAGCTCCCCCAGCGGGATGGGGGAGACCCAGTACTTC.